A selection of T cell receptor beta chains follows, all from one sample in a study of CD8+ T cells in alopecia areata. Sequencing used immunoSEQ multiplex PCR; TCRdb keeps in-frame clones, though not all of them. The repertoire has 150,000 to 200,000 clones, about 63% of them found once; the top ten carry roughly 14%. Here the sequenced sample was CD4+ T cells sorted from blood, taken at week 0. The receptors were sampled from a human donor with alopecia areata. Each CDR3 is given with its conserved first and last residue. A D gene is named only where the DNA matches it firmly. Clone size, where shown, is once, few, many, or a class for clones that have expanded.

d_gene: .; j_gene: TRBJ2-3; v_gene: TRBV19; abundance: .; CDR3nt: TGTGCCAGTAATTCGTTAATGGGTACAGATACGCAGTATTTT; CDR3aa: CASNSLMGTDTQYF
d_gene: .; j_gene: TRBJ1-1; v_gene: TRBV6-6; abundance: many; CDR3nt: TGTGCCAGCCGGGGCAAGAATGAGAACACTGAAGCTTTCTTT; CDR3aa: CASRGKNENTEAFF
d_gene: .; j_gene: TRBJ2-3; v_gene: TRBV29-1; abundance: few; CDR3nt: TGCAGCCTCCTCAACACAGATACGCAGTATTTT; CDR3aa: CSLLNTDTQYF
d_gene: .; j_gene: TRBJ1-4; v_gene: TRBV4-1; abundance: .; CDR3nt: TGCGCCAGCAGCCAAGGCGGAGGGGCTGCAACTAATGAAAAACTGTTTTTT; CDR3aa: CASSQGGGAATNEKLFF
d_gene: TRBD2; j_gene: TRBJ2-5; v_gene: TRBV6-1; abundance: .; CDR3nt: TGTGCCAGCAGTGAAGAACTAGCGGGGGGATCCCAAGAGACCCAGTACTTC; CDR3aa: CASSEELAGGSQETQYF
d_gene: .; j_gene: TRBJ2-1; v_gene: TRBV30; abundance: .; CDR3nt: TGTGCCTGGAGTGGGGGTGAGCAGTTCTTC; CDR3aa: CAWSGGEQFF
d_gene: .; j_gene: TRBJ1-6; v_gene: TRBV27; abundance: .; CDR3nt: TGTGCCAGCACTACACAGGAGCCCTATAATTCACCCCTCCACTTT; CDR3aa: CASTTQEPYNSPLHF
d_gene: TRBD1; j_gene: TRBJ2-5; v_gene: TRBV2; abundance: .; CDR3nt: TGTGCCAGCATCCGAGGGGGCCGGGAGACCCAGTACTTC; CDR3aa: CASIRGGRETQYF
d_gene: TRBD1; j_gene: TRBJ1-1; v_gene: TRBV30; abundance: few; CDR3nt: TGTGCCTGGAGCAAGGGGGCATGGACTGAAGCTTTCTTT; CDR3aa: CAWSKGAWTEAFF
d_gene: .; j_gene: TRBJ2-3; v_gene: TRBV2; abundance: .; CDR3nt: TGTGCCAGCAGATTAACTGCTGGGACCAGCACAGATACGCAGTATTTT; CDR3aa: CASRLTAGTSTDTQYF
d_gene: .; j_gene: TRBJ2-3; v_gene: TRBV7-3; abundance: .; CDR3nt: TGTGCCAGCAGCCCAAGGAGATCAGATACGCAGTATTTT; CDR3aa: CASSPRRSDTQYF
d_gene: .; j_gene: TRBJ2-3; v_gene: TRBV7-8; abundance: .; CDR3nt: TGTGCCAGCAGCCCCACGAGGGGCCCAGATACGCAGTATTTT; CDR3aa: CASSPTRGPDTQYF
d_gene: .; j_gene: TRBJ2-3; v_gene: TRBV29-1; abundance: .; CDR3nt: TGCAGCGTCCAAGGAAGACTAGGCGACACAGATACGCAGTATTTT; CDR3aa: CSVQGRLGDTDTQYF
d_gene: .; j_gene: TRBJ2-3; v_gene: TRBV25-1; abundance: .; CDR3nt: TGTGCCAGCAGTAATCAGGGCACAGATACGCAGTATTTT; CDR3aa: CASSNQGTDTQYF
d_gene: TRBD1; j_gene: TRBJ1-1; v_gene: TRBV30; abundance: few; CDR3nt: TGTGCCTGGAGTGCGGACAGGGGGCTGCGCACTGAAGCTTTCTTT; CDR3aa: CAWSADRGLRTEAFF
d_gene: TRBD2; j_gene: TRBJ2-5; v_gene: TRBV29-1; abundance: .; CDR3nt: TGCAGCGTTCTCGGGGGGACTTTAGAGACCCAGTACTTC; CDR3aa: CSVLGGTLETQYF